The 20 T cell receptor beta chains given below trace back to one sample, sequenced in a study of T cells in Graves' hyperthyroidism and ophthalmopathy. The investigators amplified TCR beta CDR3 regions from RNA transcripts. First-round RT-PCR of the TCR CDR3 relied on the HTBI primer set. MiXCR, run by TCRdb on the multiplex PCR reads, gives a single entry per CDR3 protein. The sample records over 400,000 distinct CDR3 sequences, under 25% being singletons. The source material was blood. These receptors were obtained from a woman aged 70 to 79 with Graves' ophthalmopathy.

The chain couples TRBV19 to TRBJ1-1, with D possibly matching TRBD1 (5 bases). Trimming took 5 bases from V and 3 from J, leaving 13 bases between them. The CDR3 is 14 amino acids. Looked up from germline, CDR1 is LNHDA and CDR2 is SQIVND (reference sequence). The CDR3 region has the DNA TGTGCCAGTAGTGTAGTAGGGGTTTACACTGAAGCTTTCTTT. Translation: CASSVVGVYTEAFF.

This sequence joins TRBV7-2 and TRBJ1-6, with 9 bases that match TRBD1. This CDR3 has 15 amino acids. Per the germline V gene, CDR1 is SGHTA and CDR2 is FQGNSA. Trimming took 5 bases from V and 7 from J; bases not matched to a gene: 6. The CDR3 coding sequence is TGTGCCAGCAGCATGGGACAGGGCAAGAATTCACCCCTCCACTTT. Translated, it gives CASSMGQGKNSPLHF.

This clonotype was observed once. The CDR3: CASSQVSGQGFHEQYF. The DNA of the CDR3 is TGTGCCAGCAGCCAAGTTTCGGGACAGGGATTCCACGAGCAGTACTTC. V and J are TRBV3-1 and TRBJ2-7; 9 bases fit TRBD1. CDR3 size: 16 residues. The germline V gene encodes CDR1 LGHDT and CDR2 YNNKEL (reference sequence). The V and J ends lost 1 base and 5 bases, in that order; junction bases with no gene match: 9.

On this clonotype: At one of its ends the junction is not consistent with the germline gene, which may arise from a read error. The chain carries TRBV12-5 and TRBJ2-3, with TRBD1 matching over 9 bases. The germline V gene has CDR1 LGHNT and CDR2 FRNRAP. This CDR3 comprises 16 residues. The CDR3 DNA sequence: TGTGCTAGTGGCTTGGGACAGGGAGGGGACACAGATACGCAGTATTTT. This translates into CASGLGQGGDTDTQYF.

This clonotype appeared many times. V and J are TRBV2 and TRBJ1-1; possibly TRBD1 for D (6 bases). The V and J ends lost 7 bases and 1 base respectively, with 13 bases between them. This CDR3 region has 14 residues. From germline, CDR1 is SNHLY and CDR2 FYNNEI. CDR3 protein: CASMVQGTNTEAFF. As DNA, the CDR3 is TGTGCCAGCATGGTCCAGGGGACGAACACTGAAGCTTTCTTT.

V is TRBV25-1 and J is TRBJ1-1; TRBD1 might be the D (5 bases). Per the germline V gene, CDR1 is MGHDK and CDR2 is SYGVNS. This CDR3 contains 13 residues. V lost 6 bases to trimming and J lost 4 bases, with 12 bases between them. The CDR3 protein is CASRRQGSTEAFF. The DNA for the CDR3 is TGTGCCAGCAGGCGTCAGGGATCCACTGAAGCTTTCTTT.

The V and J genes are TRBV18 and TRBJ2-1; 10 bases are shared with TRBD2. This CDR3 is built from 15 residues. Per the germline V gene, CDR1 is KGHSH and CDR2 is LQKENI. V was clipped by 3 bases and J by 9 bases; unmatched bases: 8. CDR3 sequence (DNA): TGTGCCAGCTCACCGCTGGCTAGCGGGAGACGTGAGCAGTTCTTC. This gives the protein CASSPLASGRREQFF.

As regards this clonotype: The conserved closing phenylalanine or tryptophan is absent in this CDR3, likely reflecting a read error. The rearrangement links TRBV19 to TRBJ2-2; D gene uncertain. The germline CDR1 and CDR2 sequences are LNHDA and SQIVND (reference sequence). CDR3 length: 14 residues. V dropped 5 bases and J dropped 2 bases, with 9 bases sitting between them. CDR3 in amino acids: CASSPARNTGELFS. Written as DNA, the CDR3 is TGTGCCAGTAGTCCCGCCCGTAACACCGGGGAGCTGTTTTCT.

The chain employs TRBV11-2 and TRBJ2-5; D uncertain. The CDR3 is made up of 13 amino acids. Trimming took 6 bases from V and 4 from J, leaving 12 bases between them. CDR1 and CDR2 (germline): SGHAT, FQNNGV. CDR3 nucleotide sequence: TGTGCCAGCAGTCCAGGAAGGTCAGAGACCCAGTACTTC. Encoded protein: CASSPGRSETQYF.

V and J are TRBV6-1 and TRBJ2-1; TRBD2 is a possible D gene (5 bases). Germline assignment: CDR1 MNHNS and CDR2 SASEGT. The V end lost 0 bases, the J end lost 0 bases, and 15 bases lay between the germline ends. The CDR3 totals 18 residues. CDR3 amino acids: CASSEAGSALISYNEQFF. The CDR3, as DNA: TGTGCCAGCAGTGAAGCCGGTAGCGCGTTGATCTCCTACAATGAGCAGTTCTTC.

This clonotype occurred many times. This chain connects TRBV18 to TRBJ1-2; a weak D match, TRBD1 (5 bases). The CDR3 totals 13 residues. The germline V gene has CDR1 KGHSH and CDR2 LQKENI. V was shortened by 2 bases and J by 3 bases, with 7 bases between the two germline ends. In nucleotides, the CDR3 is TGTGCCAGCTCACCAGACAGCTACTATGGCTACACCTTC. Amino acids: CASSPDSYYGYTF.

This clonotype was recorded at least ten times. The chain combines TRBV10-2 with TRBJ2-3; either TRBD1 or TRBD2 may supply D (5 bases each). The CDR3 length is 13 residues. Looked up from germline, CDR1 is WSHSY and CDR2 is SAAADI. The ends were cut back, 2 bases at V and 7 bases at J, with 10 bases in the middle. CDR3 in amino acids: CASSEKRGNTQYF. The CDR3 DNA reads TGCGCCAGCAGTGAGAAGAGGGGAAATACGCAGTATTTT.

A few counts support this clonotype. V is TRBV3-1 and J is TRBJ1-1; a weak D match, TRBD1 (5 bases). The ends were cut back, 5 bases at V and 6 bases at J, with 13 bases in the middle. Germline CDR1 LGHDT, CDR2 YNNKEL (reference sequence). The CDR3 runs 13 residues. CDR3 DNA: TGTGCCAGCAGCGCGGGGGGTGACTCTGAAGCTTTCTTT. Translating it yields CASSAGGDSEAFF.

This clonotype was counted ten times or more. The J gene is TRBJ1-1, the V gene TRBV10-1; 7 bases map to TRBD1. Germline lookup yields CDR1 WNHNN and CDR2 SYGVQD (reference sequence). The J segment lost 1 base and the V segment lost 7 bases, leaving 6 bases of the junction unmatched. The CDR3 length is 14 residues. This CDR3 reads CASIQTGRNTEAFF. In nucleotides, the CDR3 is TGCGCCAGCATCCAGACAGGGAGGAACACTGAAGCTTTCTTT.

The table lists this clonotype with many counts. This chain links TRBV10-3 with TRBJ2-5, with 7 bases aligning to TRBD1. Looked up from germline, CDR1 is ENHRY and CDR2 is SYGVKD. The CDR3 extends over 13 amino acids. With 4 bases clipped from V and 3 bases from J, the junction kept 2 bases outside the gene matches. The CDR3: CAISGGQKETQYF. In DNA form, the CDR3 reads TGTGCCATCAGTGGGGGACAGAAAGAGACCCAGTACTTC.

The chain links TRBV7-3 to TRBJ2-1, with 12 bases lining up with TRBD2. Germline CDR1 reads SGHTA; CDR2 reads FQGTGA. The ends lost 2 bases at V and 2 bases at J; junction bases unmatched: 4. The CDR3 loop spans 17 amino acids. CDR3 region: CASSLLAGGLPYNEQFF. CDR3 DNA: TGTGCCAGCAGCTTACTAGCGGGAGGGCTCCCCTACAATGAGCAGTTCTTC.

This chain uses TRBV3-1 with TRBJ2-1; 13 bases map to TRBD2. With 1 base clipped from V and 9 bases from J, the junction kept 9 bases outside the gene matches. The germline V gene has CDR1 LGHDT and CDR2 YNNKEL (reference sequence). CDR3 size: 17 residues. In nucleotides, the CDR3 is TGTGCCAGCAGCCAAGTTATCGTACTAGCGGGAGGGGGTGAGCAGTTCTTC. This codes for CASSQVIVLAGGGEQFF.

This chain links TRBV7-8 with TRBJ2-2; 7 nucleotides agree with TRBD2. The CDR3 contains 17 residues. CDR1 is SGHVS, CDR2 FQNEAQ, per germline. The trim removed 1 base at V and 6 bases at J, leaving 11 bases unmatched. The CDR3 is CASSLESRGLVSGELFF. The CDR3 DNA sequence: TGTGCCAGCAGCTTAGAATCGCGTGGACTAGTCTCCGGGGAGCTGTTTTTT.

This clonotype was observed a few times. V gene TRBV7-2 combines with J gene TRBJ2-7; 7 bases are a match to TRBD2. The germline gives CDR1 SGHTA, CDR2 FQGNSA. The CDR3 length is 16 residues. Trimming took 1 base from V and 6 from J; bases not matched to a gene: 12. This CDR3 reads CASSLGLAGLPGEQYF. For the CDR3, the DNA is TGTGCCAGCAGCTTAGGATTAGCGGGTCTGCCTGGCGAGCAGTACTTC.

The chain carries TRBV7-2 and TRBJ2-3, with 13 nucleotides matching TRBD2. Germline V CDR1 and CDR2: SGHTA, FQGNSA. The junction had 8 bases not matched to a gene; V was cut back by 5 bases and J by 3 bases. The CDR3 is made up of 17 amino acids. In DNA form, the CDR3 reads TGTGCCAGCAGCACCCGGACTAGCGGGAGCGGGACAGATACGCAGTATTTT. It is translated as CASSTRTSGSGTDTQYF.